A selection of T cell receptor beta chains follows, all from one sample in a study of blood T cells in healthy people across ages. TCRdb used MiXCR to reprocess the 5' RACE reads, holding one entry per CDR3 protein. Of just under 750,000 distinct CDR3 sequences listed, 20% to 25% are singletons. Source material: blood. The receptors stem from a man between 65 and 79 years old in good health. Each CDR3 is given with its conserved first and last residue. Each record gives: V gene, D gene, J gene, clone size, CDR3 protein, CDR3 DNA. D genes are given only for firm matches. Where a row states a size, it is once, few, many or the class of an expanded clone; other rows omit it.

v_call: TRBV29-1; d_call: -; j_call: TRBJ2-7; clone_size: many; cdr3_aa: CSVETGSYEQYF; cdr3_nt: TGCAGCGTCGAAACAGGGTCCTACGAGCAGTACTTC
v_call: TRBV19; d_call: TRBD1; j_call: TRBJ1-5; clone_size: few; cdr3_aa: CASRDRRMGNQPQHF; cdr3_nt: TGTGCCAGCCGGGACAGAAGAATGGGCAATCAGCCCCAGCATTTT
v_call: TRBV6-1; d_call: -; j_call: TRBJ1-5; clone_size: -; cdr3_aa: CASSEGGGRPSPQHF; cdr3_nt: TGTGCCAGCAGCGAAGGCGGCGGGAGGCCATCGCCCCAGCATTTT
v_call: TRBV20-1; d_call: -; j_call: TRBJ2-3; clone_size: -; cdr3_aa: CSARGIEWDTQYF; cdr3_nt: TGCAGTGCTAGAGGTATTGAGTGGGATACGCAGTATTTT
v_call: TRBV6-1; d_call: -; j_call: TRBJ2-3; clone_size: -; cdr3_aa: CASSRDPSPDTQYF; cdr3_nt: TGTGCCAGCAGCCGGGACCCCAGCCCAGATACGCAGTATTTT
v_call: TRBV29-1; d_call: -; j_call: TRBJ1-5; clone_size: many; cdr3_aa: CSVGGSSNQPQHF; cdr3_nt: TGCAGCGTTGGGGGGTCTAGCAATCAGCCCCAGCATTTT
v_call: TRBV7-2; d_call: TRBD1; j_call: TRBJ1-2; clone_size: -; cdr3_aa: CASSLRDRAGYGYTF; cdr3_nt: TGTGCCAGCAGCTTAAGAGACAGGGCGGGCTATGGCTACACCTTC
v_call: TRBV28; d_call: TRBD2; j_call: TRBJ2-3; clone_size: -; cdr3_aa: CASSWGGLAGELGTDTQYF; cdr3_nt: TGTGCCAGCAGCTGGGGAGGACTAGCGGGGGAGTTGGGCACAGATACGCAGTATTTT
v_call: TRBV7-2; d_call: -; j_call: TRBJ2-1; clone_size: -; cdr3_aa: CASSFPANNEQFF; cdr3_nt: TGTGCCAGCAGCTTCCCCGCCAACAATGAGCAGTTCTTC
v_call: TRBV24-1; d_call: TRBD1; j_call: TRBJ2-1; clone_size: -; cdr3_aa: CATSDSHRGNEQFF; cdr3_nt: TGTGCCACCAGTGATTCCCACAGGGGTAATGAGCAGTTCTTC
v_call: TRBV29-1; d_call: TRBD2; j_call: TRBJ2-7; clone_size: -; cdr3_aa: CSVEAGLAGGYEQYF; cdr3_nt: TGCAGCGTTGAAGCGGGACTAGCGGGGGGTTACGAGCAGTACTTC
v_call: TRBV21-1; d_call: -; j_call: TRBJ1-2; clone_size: -; cdr3_aa: CASSKAARVGSF; cdr3_nt: TGTGCCAGCAGCAAAGCAGCCAGGGTCGGATCCTTC
v_call: TRBV12-3/TRBV12-4; d_call: TRBD2; j_call: TRBJ2-1; clone_size: -; cdr3_aa: CASSLARIAGYHEQFF; cdr3_nt: TGTGCCAGCAGTTTAGCGCGAATAGCGGGATACCATGAGCAGTTCTTC
v_call: TRBV20-1; d_call: -; j_call: TRBJ1-2; clone_size: few; cdr3_aa: CSASDVLGYTF; cdr3_nt: TGCAGTGCTAGTGACGTTCTTGGCTACACCTTC
v_call: TRBV6-6; d_call: TRBD1; j_call: TRBJ1-2; clone_size: many; cdr3_aa: CASRPGGHGYTF; cdr3_nt: TGTGCCAGCAGGCCAGGGGGCCATGGCTACACCTTC
v_call: TRBV7-2; d_call: TRBD2; j_call: TRBJ2-1; clone_size: -; cdr3_aa: CASSITGTSVNNEQFF; cdr3_nt: TGTGCCAGCAGCATAACCGGGACTAGCGTTAACAATGAGCAGTTCTTC
v_call: TRBV6-5; d_call: TRBD1; j_call: TRBJ2-3; clone_size: -; cdr3_aa: CASSLQGTGTDTQYF; cdr3_nt: TGTGCCAGCAGCCTACAGGGGACCGGCACAGATACGCAGTATTTT
v_call: TRBV2; d_call: TRBD1; j_call: TRBJ1-4; clone_size: few; cdr3_aa: CASSRTGVGEKLFF; cdr3_nt: TGTGCCAGCAGTCGGACAGGGGTAGGCGAAAAACTGTTTTTT
v_call: TRBV28; d_call: -; j_call: TRBJ1-6; clone_size: -; cdr3_aa: CASSFGGGQSNSPLHF; cdr3_nt: TGTGCCAGCAGTTTTGGGGGCGGACAAAGCAATTCACCCCTCCACTTT
v_call: TRBV6-5; d_call: -; j_call: TRBJ2-7; clone_size: -; cdr3_aa: CASSRRQDYEQYF; cdr3_nt: TGTGCCAGCAGTAGGAGACAGGACTACGAGCAGTACTTC
v_call: TRBV19; d_call: TRBD2; j_call: TRBJ2-1; clone_size: -; cdr3_aa: CASSMLAGSSYNEQFF; cdr3_nt: TGTGCCAGTAGTATGTTAGCGGGGAGCTCCTACAATGAGCAGTTCTTC
v_call: TRBV10-1; d_call: -; j_call: TRBJ2-7; clone_size: -; cdr3_aa: CASSNPESYEQYF; cdr3_nt: TGCGCCAGCAGTAATCCAGAGTCCTACGAGCAGTACTTC
v_call: TRBV7-2; d_call: -; j_call: TRBJ2-5; clone_size: few; cdr3_aa: CASSFSSGKETQYF; cdr3_nt: TGTGCCAGCAGCTTTTCCAGCGGTAAAGAGACCCAGTACTTC
v_call: TRBV24-1; d_call: TRBD2; j_call: TRBJ2-3; clone_size: -; cdr3_aa: CATSDPTSGASTDTQYF; cdr3_nt: TGTGCCACCAGTGACCCTACTAGCGGGGCTAGCACAGATACGCAGTATTTT
v_call: TRBV15; d_call: -; j_call: TRBJ1-6; clone_size: few; cdr3_aa: CATSSGASSYNSPLHF; cdr3_nt: TGTGCCACCAGCAGCGGGGCCTCCTCCTATAATTCACCCCTCCACTTT
v_call: TRBV5-1; d_call: TRBD2; j_call: TRBJ2-3; clone_size: few; cdr3_aa: CASSIGTSGRRSDTQYF; cdr3_nt: TGCGCCAGCAGCATAGGGACTAGCGGGCGGAGGTCGGATACGCAGTATTTT
v_call: TRBV2; d_call: TRBD1; j_call: TRBJ1-4; clone_size: few; cdr3_aa: CASSGGQTTNEKLFF; cdr3_nt: TGTGCCAGCAGTGGGGGACAGACAACTAATGAAAAACTGTTTTTT
v_call: TRBV12-3/TRBV12-4; d_call: TRBD1; j_call: TRBJ1-2; clone_size: many; cdr3_aa: CASSPDRDYGYTF; cdr3_nt: TGTGCCAGCAGTCCGGACAGGGATTATGGCTACACCTTC
v_call: TRBV20-1; d_call: TRBD2; j_call: TRBJ2-5; clone_size: -; cdr3_aa: CSAPPSGGNQETQYF; cdr3_nt: TGCAGTGCACCTCCTAGCGGGGGGAACCAAGAGACCCAGTACTTC
v_call: TRBV20-1; d_call: TRBD2; j_call: TRBJ2-7; clone_size: few; cdr3_aa: CSFLRGGFGNEQYF; cdr3_nt: TGCAGTTTTCTCCGCGGGGGGTTCGGAAACGAGCAGTACTTC
v_call: TRBV5-1; d_call: -; j_call: TRBJ2-7; clone_size: -; cdr3_aa: CASSLEVGGVDEQYF; cdr3_nt: TGCGCCAGCAGCTTGGAAGTAGGGGGTGTGGACGAGCAGTACTTC
v_call: TRBV29-1; d_call: TRBD2; j_call: TRBJ2-7; clone_size: many; cdr3_aa: CSVDTGGANEQYF; cdr3_nt: TGCAGCGTTGACACCGGGGGGGCGAACGAGCAGTACTTC
v_call: TRBV4-1; d_call: -; j_call: TRBJ2-1; clone_size: many; cdr3_aa: CASSQHSGKSSYNEQFF; cdr3_nt: TGCGCCAGCAGCCAACATAGCGGAAAGAGCTCCTACAATGAGCAGTTCTTC
v_call: TRBV6-2/TRBV6-3; d_call: -; j_call: TRBJ2-7; clone_size: -; cdr3_aa: CASTQDGAYEQYF; cdr3_nt: TGTGCCAGCACCCAGGACGGAGCCTACGAGCAGTACTTC
v_call: TRBV6-5; d_call: -; j_call: TRBJ2-1; clone_size: -; cdr3_aa: CASSYRAQTYNEQFF; cdr3_nt: TGTGCCAGCAGTTACCGGGCCCAAACCTACAATGAGCAGTTCTTC
v_call: TRBV29-1; d_call: -; j_call: TRBJ2-1; clone_size: -; cdr3_aa: CSAQRGHEQFF; cdr3_nt: TGCAGCGCTCAACGTGGGCATGAGCAGTTCTTC
v_call: TRBV5-1; d_call: -; j_call: TRBJ2-1; clone_size: many; cdr3_aa: CASSAIPQSSYNEQFF; cdr3_nt: TGCGCCAGCAGTGCCATACCGCAATCCTCCTACAATGAGCAGTTCTTC
v_call: TRBV12-3/TRBV12-4; d_call: -; j_call: TRBJ1-2; clone_size: -; cdr3_aa: CASSRGRFLSYTF; cdr3_nt: TGTGCCAGCAGCCGAGGACGGTTTCTTAGCTACACCTTC
v_call: TRBV12-3/TRBV12-4; d_call: -; j_call: TRBJ2-2; clone_size: few; cdr3_aa: CASGGGGTNTGELFF; cdr3_nt: TGTGCCAGCGGAGGGGGGGGAACGAACACCGGGGAGCTGTTTTTT
v_call: TRBV12-3/TRBV12-4; d_call: -; j_call: TRBJ1-1; clone_size: once; cdr3_aa: CASREGRASTEAFF; cdr3_nt: TGTGCCAGCAGGGAGGGCAGGGCGAGCACTGAAGCTTTCTTT
v_call: TRBV6-6; d_call: TRBD1; j_call: TRBJ1-5; clone_size: -; cdr3_aa: CASNQDRGGNQPQHF; cdr3_nt: TGTGCCAGCAATCAGGACAGGGGAGGCAATCAGCCCCAGCATTTT
v_call: TRBV11-2; d_call: -; j_call: TRBJ2-7; clone_size: few; cdr3_aa: CASSLEQGLEQYF; cdr3_nt: TGTGCCAGCAGCTTAGAACAGGGACTCGAGCAGTACTTC
v_call: TRBV29-1; d_call: -; j_call: TRBJ1-4; clone_size: -; cdr3_aa: CSADSGTVNEKLFF; cdr3_nt: TGCAGCGCCGACTCCGGGACGGTGAATGAAAAACTGTTTTTT
v_call: TRBV20-1; d_call: -; j_call: TRBJ2-1; clone_size: -; cdr3_aa: CSAKLDQGTNEQFF; cdr3_nt: TGCAGTGCTAAACTCGACCAGGGGACTAATGAGCAGTTCTTC
v_call: TRBV7-2; d_call: TRBD2; j_call: TRBJ2-3; clone_size: -; cdr3_aa: CASRAGGNTDTQYF; cdr3_nt: TGTGCCAGCAGAGCGGGGGGGAACACAGATACGCAGTATTTT
v_call: TRBV3-1; d_call: -; j_call: TRBJ2-3; clone_size: -; cdr3_aa: CASRWGGGDTQYF; cdr3_nt: TGTGCCAGCAGGTGGGGGGGCGGAGATACGCAGTATTTT
v_call: TRBV7-9; d_call: -; j_call: TRBJ1-1; clone_size: -; cdr3_aa: CASSLLEGPNTEAFF; cdr3_nt: TGTGCCAGCAGCTTATTGGAGGGCCCAAACACTGAAGCTTTCTTT
v_call: TRBV4-1; d_call: -; j_call: TRBJ1-3; clone_size: once; cdr3_aa: CASSQEGTSSGNTIYF; cdr3_nt: TGCGCCAGCAGCCAAGAGGGGACAAGCTCTGGAAACACCATATATTTT
v_call: TRBV12-3/TRBV12-4; d_call: -; j_call: TRBJ2-1; clone_size: -; cdr3_aa: CASSFSGLSDEQFF; cdr3_nt: TGTGCCAGCAGTTTTTCCGGGCTTAGCGATGAGCAGTTCTTC
v_call: TRBV12-3/TRBV12-4; d_call: TRBD2; j_call: TRBJ2-1; clone_size: few; cdr3_aa: CASSISGRASGEQFF; cdr3_nt: TGTGCCAGCAGTATTAGCGGGAGGGCTTCGGGTGAGCAGTTCTTC
v_call: TRBV27; d_call: TRBD2; j_call: TRBJ2-2; clone_size: -; cdr3_aa: CASSDRTSGRGGELFF; cdr3_nt: TGTGCCAGCAGTGACCGGACTAGCGGCCGTGGCGGGGAGCTGTTTTTT
v_call: TRBV6-2/TRBV6-3; d_call: -; j_call: TRBJ2-5; clone_size: -; cdr3_aa: CASSGTQETQYF; cdr3_nt: TGTGCCAGCAGTGGAACTCAAGAGACCCAGTACTTC